The present T cell receptor beta chain was sequenced within a study of radiotherapy plus CTLA-4 blockade in lung cancer. The junction had 6 bases not matched to a gene; V was cut back by 1 base and J by 2 bases. The CDR3 has 17 amino acids. Germline V lookup: CDR1 SGHRS, CDR2 YFSETQ. Some clones are missing from TCRdb's copy, which holds only in-frame ones; the method was immunoSEQ multiplex PCR. Here the sample spans over 80,000 clones, approximately 86% being singletons. The J gene is TRBJ1-2, the V gene TRBV5-1, with 12 bases fitting TRBD1. The sample in question was peripheral blood, obtained from a patient treated with radiotherapy plus ipilimumab. This receptor was identified in a human donor with non-small cell lung cancer that progressed on radiotherapy plus ipilimumab. The CDR3 reads CASSLSGQGAGNYGYTF. CDR3 nucleotide sequence: TGCGCCAGCAGCTTGTCGGGACAGGGGGCAGGCAACTATGGCTACACCTTC.